This T cell receptor (beta chain) was captured in a study of T cells after posttransplantation cyclophosphamide. Data came from immunoSEQ multiplex PCR; TCRdb stores just in-frame clones and leaves some out. The sample has 17,000 or so clones, none seen only once. This clone was observed many times. Cyclophosphamide on days +3 and +4 followed busulfan-fludarabine conditioning and a marrow graft. V lost 2 bases and J 4 bases, leaving 21 bases between the germline ends. Germline V CDR1 and CDR2: SGHTS, YDEGEE. This CDR3 comprises 17 residues. The specimen was PBMCs, collected after allogeneic stem cell transplant with posttransplant cyclophosphamide. The chain joins TRBV5-8 to TRBJ1-2, with D possibly matching TRBD1 (5 bases). This receptor was identified in a female patient in her 30s who received an allogeneic stem cell transplant from a related donor, was CMV-positive, and had no GVHD. Some T cells may be provided by the graft donor. In DNA form, the CDR3 reads TGTGCCAGCAGCTTCCGTCTGGAGGGGCTCACTACCTATGGCTACACCTTC. It translates to CASSFRLEGLTTYGYTF.